The sample holds one count of the clone carrying this T cell receptor beta chain. Its matching antigen is unknown. Produced via immunoSEQ multiplex PCR; TCRdb's table is partial and in-frame only. The sample records more than 65,000 clones, roughly four fifths being singletons. The CDR3 loop spans 11 amino acids. Germline-derived CDR1 and CDR2 are MNHEY and SVGAGI. V gave up 9 bases and J gave up 3 bases, with 8 bases separating them. These data come from a study of OX40 agonist ivuxolimab in advanced cancers. Study-level background: Patients received ivuxolimab, an intravenous treatment, every 2 weeks at 0.01 to 10 mg/kg.

The study's findings and limits: Doses of 0.1 to 3.0 mg/kg were accompanied by clonal expansion of CD4+ and CD8+ blood T cells by week 6. Also showing low normalized T-cell clonal expansion were some of the nonresponders.

Blood was sampled at baseline, cycle 4 day 1, and cycle 7 day 1. This chain links TRBV6-5 with TRBJ2-5; unclear D gene. This specimen was CD4+ or CD8+ T cells sorted from blood, taken in a trial of the OX40 agonist ivuxolimab. The origin of this receptor is an adult with an advanced solid tumor such as melanoma, head and neck, liver or kidney cancer. In DNA, the CDR3 is TGTGCCAGTCTAAGCGAAGAGACCCAGTACTTC. This gives the protein CASLSEETQYF.